The 3 T cell receptor beta chains presented below share a single source sample, sequenced in a study of blood T cell repertoires in COVID-19. TCRdb keeps only in-frame clones here, not all; method: immunoSEQ multiplex PCR. The sample comprises some 110,000 clones, over 70% of which are singletons, and 0.83% rests with the top ten. Input material: peripheral blood. Every receptor here comes from a woman in her 70s with acute or convalescent COVID-19.

The genes are TRBV19 and TRBJ2-1, with TRBD1 matching 8 bases. V lost 8 bases, J lost 3 bases, and 6 bases stayed unmatched. There are 14 residues in the CDR3. The germline gives CDR1 LNHDA, CDR2 SQIVND (reference sequence). The CDR3 loop reads CASHPGGYYNEQFF. Written as DNA, the CDR3 is TGTGCCAGTCATCCAGGGGGCTACTACAATGAGCAGTTCTTC.

This clone occurred a few times. The chain uses TRBV30 and TRBJ1-5; 8 bases are shared with TRBD1. Trimming at V came to 5 bases and at J to 4 bases, leaving 10 bases not matched to a gene. CDR1 is GTSNPN and CDR2 is SVGIG in the germline V gene (reference sequence). This CDR3 has 15 residues. The CDR3 region is CAWGTGTGRNQPQHF. Written as DNA, the CDR3 is TGTGCCTGGGGTACCGGGACAGGCCGTAATCAGCCCCAGCATTTT.

The V and J genes are TRBV9 and TRBJ2-3, with 8 bases that match TRBD2. Trimming at V came to 4 bases and at J to 2 bases, leaving 9 bases not matched to a gene. The CDR3 consists of 16 residues. Germline assignment: CDR1 SGDLS and CDR2 YYNGEE. In DNA form, the CDR3 reads TGTGCCAGCAGCCCACCTCCGACTAGCGTCACAGATACGCAGTATTTT. Encoded protein: CASSPPPTSVTDTQYF.